Following are 20 T cell receptor beta chains from one sample sequenced in a study of blood T cells in healthy people across ages. The second PCR ran about 6 to 11 cycles with a sample-barcoded 5' primer and J-beta primers. TCRdb ran MiXCR on the 5' RACE reads and lists one entry per CDR3 protein. Counted here are 1.5 million to 2 million distinct CDR3 sequences, about two fifths occurring once; the ten biggest clones make up about 23%. The sequenced sample was blood. These receptors were collected from a human donor in good health.

The chain combines TRBV20-1 with TRBJ2-3; TRBD2 aligns across 8 bases. V was pared by 3 bases and J by 5 bases, with 10 bases of the junction left unmatched. Germline V lookup: CDR1 DFQATT, CDR2 SNEGSKA (reference sequence). The CDR3 length is 15 residues. The CDR3 protein is CSASPGLAWGDTQYF. The CDR3 DNA reads as TGCAGTGCTAGCCCCGGACTAGCCTGGGGAGATACGCAGTATTTT.

This sequence joins TRBV4-2 and TRBJ1-4; 8 positions agree with TRBD1. Germline CDR1 and CDR2: LGHNA and YNFKEQ. J was trimmed by 5 bases and V by 2 bases; bases with no gene match: 4. There are 15 residues in the CDR3. The DNA of the CDR3 is TGTGCCAGCAGCCAACCGGGACAGGAGAATGAAAAACTGTTTTTT. This gives the protein CASSQPGQENEKLFF.

V and J are TRBV12-3 or TRBV12-4 and TRBJ1-2; D remains ambiguous. V lost 0 bases, J lost 4 bases, and 6 bases lay in between. The CDR3 consists of 13 residues. For the CDR3, the DNA is TGTGCCAGCAGTTTAGCGATTAGCTATGGCTACACCTTC. This encodes CASSLAISYGYTF.

The V and J genes are TRBV13 and TRBJ2-1, with TRBD2 matching over 12 bases. Germline trimming cut 0 bases from V and 8 bases from J; bases unmatched to any gene: 11. CDR1 is PRHDT, CDR2 FYEKMQ, per germline (reference sequence). The length of the CDR3 is 18 residues. CDR3 sequence reads: CASSLGLLASGGADEQFF. The CDR3 nucleotides are TGTGCCAGCAGCTTAGGCCTATTGGCTAGCGGGGGGGCTGATGAGCAGTTCTTC. The whole variable domain, filled in from reference TRBV13 and TRBJ2-1, reads AAGVIQSPRHLIKEKRETATLKCYPIPRHDTVYWYQQGPGQDPQFLISFYEKMQSDKGSIPDRFSAQQFSDYHSELNMSSLELGDSALYFCASSLGLLASGGADEQFFGPGTRLTVL.

This clonotype has just a few counts. The chain joins TRBV7-9 to TRBJ2-7, with a possible D match to TRBD2 (6 bases). V was clipped by 5 bases and J by 4 bases, with 15 bases between them. Germline CDR1 and CDR2: SEHNR and FQNEAQ (reference sequence). The CDR3 has 14 amino acids. The CDR3 region has the DNA TGTGCCAGCAGCCCCCAAGAGGCGGGATACGAGCAGTACTTC. Translating it yields CASSPQEAGYEQYF.

This clonotype appeared a few times. The gene calls are TRBV27 and TRBJ1-2, with 10 bases aligning to TRBD1. Unmatched junction bases numbered 6, after V lost 5 bases and J lost 6 bases. Germline-derived CDR1 and CDR2 are MNHEY and SMNVEV (reference sequence). The CDR3 covers 14 residues. CDR3 region: CASSPSGTGDGYTF. CDR3 coding DNA: TGTGCCAGCAGTCCCTCGGGGACAGGGGATGGCTACACCTTC.

This clonotype has just a few counts. V usage is TRBV20-1 and J usage is TRBJ2-7; tentative D call: TRBD2 (6 bases). Per the germline V gene, CDR1 is DFQATT and CDR2 is SNEGSKA (reference sequence). The germline V and J ends were trimmed by 0 bases and 3 bases, with 15 bases remaining between them. CDR3 length: 15 amino acids. The CDR3 region is CSARDVGSEGYEQYF. The CDR3 DNA sequence: TGCAGTGCTAGAGATGTTGGGTCGGAGGGCTACGAGCAGTACTTC.

The V gene is TRBV12-3 or TRBV12-4, the J gene TRBJ2-1; weak D call: TRBD2 (6 bases). V was trimmed by 5 bases and J by 5 bases, leaving 13 bases between them. This CDR3 contains 14 residues. The CDR3 reads CASSPRSGDNEQFF. CDR3 DNA: TGTGCCAGCAGTCCCCGCTCGGGGGACAATGAGCAGTTCTTC.

This clonotype was counted a single time. This sequence joins TRBV6-6 and TRBJ2-7, with D unclear. The CDR3 runs 14 residues. Germline CDR1 and CDR2: MNHNY and SVGAGI (reference sequence). With 0 bases removed from V and 3 bases from J, the gap between germline ends came to 9 bases. This CDR3 reads CASSYSMESYEQYF. The CDR3 region has the DNA TGTGCCAGCAGTTACTCGATGGAAAGCTACGAGCAGTACTTC.

The rearrangement joins TRBV2 to TRBJ1-2; TRBD1 agrees at 9 bases. The CDR3 has 15 residues. J lost 5 bases, V lost 6 bases, and 10 bases had no gene match. CDR1 and CDR2 from the germline V gene are SNHLY and FYNNEI. The CDR3 region has the DNA TGTGCCAGCAGCGCAGGGACAGGGTTTATTTATGGCTACACCTTC. Residues: CASSAGTGFIYGYTF.

This chain connects TRBV12-3 or TRBV12-4 to TRBJ2-2; 9 nucleotides match TRBD1. The length of the CDR3 is 17 residues. V lost 2 bases to trimming and J lost 3 bases; unmatched junction nucleotides: 7. CDR3 loop: CASSLQFGQGHTGELFF. The CDR3 DNA sequence: TGTGCCAGCAGTTTACAGTTCGGACAGGGGCACACCGGGGAGCTGTTTTTT.

This chain links TRBV5-5 with TRBJ1-2, with 7 bases fitting TRBD1. The germline CDR1 and CDR2 sequences are SGHKS and YYEKEE (reference sequence). With V trimmed by 4 bases and J by 5 bases, 14 bases remained unmatched. The CDR3 spans 16 residues. In DNA, the CDR3 is TGTGCCAGCAGCCCAGGGGGGACGGGGATACTATATGGCTACACCTTC. Residues: CASSPGGTGILYGYTF.

With regard to this clonotype: The CDR3 carries no conserved terminal phenylalanine or tryptophan, so it likely arises from a read error. This chain connects TRBV13 to TRBJ2-2, with D possibly being TRBD1 (5 bases). The CDR3 sequence is 12 residues long. Germline assignment: CDR1 PRHDT and CDR2 FYEKMQ (reference sequence). The ends were cut back, 5 bases at V and 5 bases at J, with 6 bases in the middle. CDR3 amino acids: CASSGATGELFV. For the CDR3, the DNA is TGTGCCAGCAGCGGGGCAACCGGGGAGCTGTTTGTT.

This clonotype was observed a few times. The chain links TRBV27 to TRBJ2-7; 7 bases line up with TRBD2. CDR1 is MNHEY and CDR2 is SMNVEV in the germline V gene (reference sequence). Germline trimming cut 5 bases from V and 4 bases from J; bases unmatched to any gene: 5. The CDR3 sequence is 13 residues long. CDR3 region: CASSIGLVYEQYF. CDR3 nucleotides: TGTGCCAGCAGTATAGGACTAGTTTACGAGCAGTACTTC.

This clonotype has a handful of counts. V is TRBV20-1 and J is TRBJ1-2; 9 bases line up with TRBD1. The V gene end was trimmed by 5 bases and the J gene end by 8 bases; junction bases not matched to a gene: 6. This CDR3 spans 12 amino acids. CDR1 DFQATT and CDR2 SNEGSKA come from the germline V gene (reference sequence). CDR3 bases: TGCAGTGCTGTAGGGACAGGGATCGGCTACACCTTC. Residues: CSAVGTGIGYTF.

This clonotype was counted a few times. The V gene is TRBV7-2, the J gene TRBJ1-2, with D possibly TRBD1 on 5 matching bases. The germline V and J ends were trimmed by 1 base and 7 bases, with 13 bases remaining between them. The CDR3 contains 14 residues. Germline V gives CDR1 SGHTA, CDR2 FQGNSA. The CDR3 sequence is CASSLVLGPGGYTF. The CDR3 bases are TGTGCCAGCAGCTTAGTCTTGGGACCCGGTGGCTACACCTTC. The whole variable domain, filled in from reference TRBV7-2 and TRBJ1-2, reads GAGVSQSPSNKVTEKGKDVELRCDPISGHTALYWYRQSLGQGLEFLIYFQGNSAPDKSGLPSDRFSAERTGGSVSTLTIQRTQQEDSAVYLCASSLVLGPGGYTFGSGTRLTVV.

This clonotype showed up just a few times. This sequence joins TRBV6-1 and TRBJ2-7; 10 nucleotides align to TRBD2. The length of the CDR3 is 13 residues. CDR1 and CDR2 from the germline V gene are MNHNS and SASEGT. The V segment lost 11 bases and the J segment 5 bases; nucleotides outside the gene matches: 9. The CDR3 here is CASLALAGDEQYF. CDR3 nucleotides: TGTGCCTCACTGGCGCTAGCGGGAGACGAGCAGTACTTC.

The chain recombines TRBV7-9 with TRBJ1-1; TRBD1 is a possible D gene (5 bases). The V and J ends lost 5 bases and 1 base respectively, with 14 bases between them. Germline values: CDR1 SEHNR, CDR2 FQNEAQ (reference sequence). The CDR3 covers 15 residues. DNA of the CDR3: TGTGCCAGCAGCCAACGGGGGGTCAGGAACACTGAAGCTTTCTTT. Translating gives CASSQRGVRNTEAFF.

The rearrangement uses TRBV20-1 and TRBJ2-7; TRBD2 is a possible D gene (6 bases). Germline-derived CDR1 and CDR2 are DFQATT and SNEGSKA (reference sequence). V lost 6 bases, J lost 2 bases, and 14 bases lay in between. CDR3 size: 13 residues. The CDR3 coding sequence is TGCAGTGCCCTAGGCCGGGGGACCTACGAGCAGTACTTC. Its protein is CSALGRGTYEQYF.

This clonotype was seen a few times. The chain is built from TRBV7-2 and TRBJ2-3, with a weak D call TRBD2 (6 bases). Trimming left V 3 bases short and J 3 bases short, with 22 bases between. CDR1 and CDR2 (germline): SGHTA, FQGNSA. The CDR3 loop spans 18 amino acids. CDR3 in DNA: TGTGCCAGCAGCTTTGACCCCTCCTTCCACGGGAGAACAGATACGCAGTATTTT. This gives the protein CASSFDPSFHGRTDTQYF.